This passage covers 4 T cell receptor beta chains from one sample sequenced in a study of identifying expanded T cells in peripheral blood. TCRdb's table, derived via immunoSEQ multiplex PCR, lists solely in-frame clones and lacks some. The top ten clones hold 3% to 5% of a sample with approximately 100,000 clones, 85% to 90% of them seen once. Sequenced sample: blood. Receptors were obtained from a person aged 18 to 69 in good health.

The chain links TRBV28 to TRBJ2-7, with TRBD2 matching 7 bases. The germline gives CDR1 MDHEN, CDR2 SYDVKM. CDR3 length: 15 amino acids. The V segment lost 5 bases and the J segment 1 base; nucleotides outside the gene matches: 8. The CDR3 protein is CASSTLTSASYEQYF. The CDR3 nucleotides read TGTGCCAGCAGTACACTAACTAGCGCATCCTACGAGCAGTACTTC.

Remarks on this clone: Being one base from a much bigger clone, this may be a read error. The CDR3 here is CASSDGSSYNEQFF. DNA of the CDR3: TGTGCCAGCAGTGACGGGAGCTCCTACAATGAGCAGTTCTTC. The chain is built from TRBV6-4 and TRBJ2-1; D is possibly TRBD2 (5 bases). The germline V gene encodes CDR1 MRHNA and CDR2 SNTAGT. The CDR3 extends over 14 amino acids. Trimming took 2 bases from V and 0 from J, leaving 5 bases between them.

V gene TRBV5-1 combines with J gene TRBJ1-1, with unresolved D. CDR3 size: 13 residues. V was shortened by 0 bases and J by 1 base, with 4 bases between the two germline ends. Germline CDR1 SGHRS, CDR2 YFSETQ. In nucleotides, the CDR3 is TGCGCCAGCAGCTTGGACAGGAACACTGAAGCTTTCTTT. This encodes CASSLDRNTEAFF.

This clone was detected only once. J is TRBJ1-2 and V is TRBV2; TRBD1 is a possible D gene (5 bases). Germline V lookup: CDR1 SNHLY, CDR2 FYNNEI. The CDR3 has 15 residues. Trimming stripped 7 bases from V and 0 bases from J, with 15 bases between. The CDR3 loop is CASNSGGGTNYGYTF. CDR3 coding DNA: TGTGCCAGCAACTCGGGCGGGGGTACTAACTATGGCTACACCTTC.